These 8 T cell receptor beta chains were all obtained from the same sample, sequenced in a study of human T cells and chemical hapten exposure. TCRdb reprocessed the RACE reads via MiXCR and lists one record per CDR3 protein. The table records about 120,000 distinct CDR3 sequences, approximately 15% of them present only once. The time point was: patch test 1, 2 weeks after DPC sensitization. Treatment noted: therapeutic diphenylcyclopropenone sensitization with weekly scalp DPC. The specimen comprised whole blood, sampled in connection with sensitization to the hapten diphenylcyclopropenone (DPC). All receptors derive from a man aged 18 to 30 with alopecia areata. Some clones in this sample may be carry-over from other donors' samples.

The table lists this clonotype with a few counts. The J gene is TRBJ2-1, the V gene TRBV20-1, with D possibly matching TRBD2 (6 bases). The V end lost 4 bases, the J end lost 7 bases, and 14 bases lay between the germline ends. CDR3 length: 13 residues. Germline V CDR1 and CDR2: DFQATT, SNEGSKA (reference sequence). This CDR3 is CSATWGGENEQFF. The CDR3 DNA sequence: TGCAGTGCTACGTGGGGAGGCGAAAATGAGCAGTTCTTC.

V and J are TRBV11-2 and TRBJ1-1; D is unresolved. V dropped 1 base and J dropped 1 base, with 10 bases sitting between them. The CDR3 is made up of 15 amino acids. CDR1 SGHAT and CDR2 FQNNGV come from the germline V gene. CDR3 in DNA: TGTGCCAGCAGCTTAGCGGGGTTGGCGAACACTGAAGCTTTCTTT. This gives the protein CASSLAGLANTEAFF. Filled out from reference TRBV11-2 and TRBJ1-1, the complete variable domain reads EAGVAQSPRYKIIEKRQSVAFWCNPISGHATLYWYQQILGQGPKLLIQFQNNGVVDDSQLPKDRFSAERLKGVDSTLKIQPAKLEDSAVYLCASSLAGLANTEAFFGQGTRLTVV.

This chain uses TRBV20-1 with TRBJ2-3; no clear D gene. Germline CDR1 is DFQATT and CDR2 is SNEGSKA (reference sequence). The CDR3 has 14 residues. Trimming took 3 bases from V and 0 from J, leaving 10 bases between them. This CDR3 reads CSARTGSSTDTQYF. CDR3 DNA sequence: TGCAGTGCTAGGACTGGCTCTAGCACAGATACGCAGTATTTT.

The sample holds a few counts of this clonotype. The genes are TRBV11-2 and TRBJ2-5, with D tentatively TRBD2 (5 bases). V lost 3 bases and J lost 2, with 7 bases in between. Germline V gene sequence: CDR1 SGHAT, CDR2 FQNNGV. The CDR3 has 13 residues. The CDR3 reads CASSFGVQETQYF. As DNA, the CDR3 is TGTGCCAGCAGCTTCGGGGTTCAAGAGACCCAGTACTTC.

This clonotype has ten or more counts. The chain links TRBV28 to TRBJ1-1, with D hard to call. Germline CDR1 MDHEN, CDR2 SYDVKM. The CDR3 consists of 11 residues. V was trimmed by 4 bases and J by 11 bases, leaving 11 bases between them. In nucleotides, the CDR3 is TGTGCCAGCAGTTCATCTAAAGGGGCTTTCTTT. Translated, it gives CASSSSKGAFF.

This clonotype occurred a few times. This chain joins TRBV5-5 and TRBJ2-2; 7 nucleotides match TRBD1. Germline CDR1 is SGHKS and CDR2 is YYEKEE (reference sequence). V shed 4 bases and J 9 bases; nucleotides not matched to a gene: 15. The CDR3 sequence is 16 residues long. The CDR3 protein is CASSSHTGQVFWELFF. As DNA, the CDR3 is TGTGCCAGCAGCAGCCATACAGGACAGGTTTTTTGGGAGCTGTTTTTT.

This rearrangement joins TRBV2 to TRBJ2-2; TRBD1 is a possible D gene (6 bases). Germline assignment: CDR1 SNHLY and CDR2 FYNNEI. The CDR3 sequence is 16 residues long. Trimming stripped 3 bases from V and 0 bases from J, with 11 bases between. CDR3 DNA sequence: TGTGCCAGCAGTGAGTGGGACACTTCGAACACCGGGGAGCTGTTTTTT. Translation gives CASSEWDTSNTGELFF.

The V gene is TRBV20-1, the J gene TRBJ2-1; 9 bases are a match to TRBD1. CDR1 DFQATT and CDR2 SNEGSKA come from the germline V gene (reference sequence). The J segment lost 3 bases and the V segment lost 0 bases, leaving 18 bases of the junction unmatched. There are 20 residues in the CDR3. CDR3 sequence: CSARDYPPPSTGGIYNEQFF. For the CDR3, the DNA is TGCAGTGCTAGAGATTATCCCCCCCCCTCGACAGGGGGTATCTACAATGAGCAGTTCTTC.